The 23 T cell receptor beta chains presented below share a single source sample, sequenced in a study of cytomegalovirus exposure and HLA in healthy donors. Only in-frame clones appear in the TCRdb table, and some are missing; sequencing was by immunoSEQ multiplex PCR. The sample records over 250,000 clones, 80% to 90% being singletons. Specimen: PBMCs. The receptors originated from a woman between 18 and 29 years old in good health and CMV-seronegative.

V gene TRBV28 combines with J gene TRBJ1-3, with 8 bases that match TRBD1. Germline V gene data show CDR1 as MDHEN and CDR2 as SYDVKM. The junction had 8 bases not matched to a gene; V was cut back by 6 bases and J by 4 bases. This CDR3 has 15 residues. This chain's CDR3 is CASRPQGADGNTIYF. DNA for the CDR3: TGTGCCAGCAGGCCTCAGGGGGCTGACGGAAACACCATATATTTT.

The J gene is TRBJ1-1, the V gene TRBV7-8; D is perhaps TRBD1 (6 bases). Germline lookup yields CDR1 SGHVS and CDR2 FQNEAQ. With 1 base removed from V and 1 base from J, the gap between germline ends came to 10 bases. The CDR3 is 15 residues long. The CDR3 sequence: CASSLVDSPNTEAFF. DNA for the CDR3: TGTGCCAGCAGCTTAGTGGACAGCCCGAACACTGAAGCTTTCTTT.

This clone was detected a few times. The CDR3 reads CASSPGGGNIQYF. The CDR3 nucleotides are TGTGCCAGCAGTCCCGGGGGGGGAAACATTCAGTACTTC. The chain uses TRBV6-5 and TRBJ2-4; 8 nucleotides align to TRBD2. CDR1 MNHEY and CDR2 SVGAGI come from the germline V gene. V shed 5 bases and J 6 bases; nucleotides not matched to a gene: 3. This CDR3 has 13 residues.

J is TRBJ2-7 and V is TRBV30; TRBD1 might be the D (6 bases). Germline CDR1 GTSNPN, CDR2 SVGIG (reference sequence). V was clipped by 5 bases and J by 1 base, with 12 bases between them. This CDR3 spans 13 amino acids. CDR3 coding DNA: TGTGCCTGGGGGACATCCTTATCCTACGAGCAGTACTTC. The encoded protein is CAWGTSLSYEQYF.

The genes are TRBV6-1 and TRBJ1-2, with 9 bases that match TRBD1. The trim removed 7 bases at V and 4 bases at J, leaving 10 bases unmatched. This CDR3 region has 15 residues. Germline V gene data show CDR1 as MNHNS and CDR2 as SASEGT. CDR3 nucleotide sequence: TGTGCCAGCATCCTAACAGGGGGCAGGAGCTATGGCTACACCTTC. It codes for CASILTGGRSYGYTF.

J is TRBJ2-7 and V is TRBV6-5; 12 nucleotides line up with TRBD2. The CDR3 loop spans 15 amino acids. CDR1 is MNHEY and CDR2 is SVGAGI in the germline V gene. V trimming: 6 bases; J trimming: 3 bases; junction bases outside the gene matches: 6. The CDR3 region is CASRETSGSSYEQYF. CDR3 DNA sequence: TGTGCCAGCAGGGAGACTAGCGGGAGTAGCTACGAGCAGTACTTC.

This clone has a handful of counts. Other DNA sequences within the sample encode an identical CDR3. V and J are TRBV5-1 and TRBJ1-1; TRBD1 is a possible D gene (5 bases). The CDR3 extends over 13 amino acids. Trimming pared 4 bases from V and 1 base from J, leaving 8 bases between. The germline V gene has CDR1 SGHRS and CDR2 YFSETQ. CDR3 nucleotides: TGCGCCAGCAGCCTGGACACGAACACTGAAGCTTTCTTT. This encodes CASSLDTNTEAFF.

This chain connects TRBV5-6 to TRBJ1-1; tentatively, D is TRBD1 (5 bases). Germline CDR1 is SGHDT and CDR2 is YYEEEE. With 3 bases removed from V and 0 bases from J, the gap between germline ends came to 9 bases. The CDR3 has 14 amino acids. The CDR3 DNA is TGTGCCAGCAGCTCGACAGATATGAACACTGAAGCTTTCTTT. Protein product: CASSSTDMNTEAFF.

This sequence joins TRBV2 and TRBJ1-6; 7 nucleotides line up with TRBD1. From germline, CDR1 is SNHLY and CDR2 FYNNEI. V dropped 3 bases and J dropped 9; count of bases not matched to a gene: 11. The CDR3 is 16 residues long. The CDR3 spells CASSDRGGGPGSPLHF. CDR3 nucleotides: TGTGCCAGCAGTGACCGAGGAGGGGGCCCGGGTTCACCCCTCCACTTT.

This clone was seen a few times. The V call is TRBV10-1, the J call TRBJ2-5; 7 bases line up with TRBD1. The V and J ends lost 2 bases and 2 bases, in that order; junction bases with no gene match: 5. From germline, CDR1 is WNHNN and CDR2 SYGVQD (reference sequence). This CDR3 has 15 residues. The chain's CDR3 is CASSEGQAPQETQYF. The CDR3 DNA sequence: TGCGCCAGCAGTGAGGGACAGGCCCCACAAGAGACCCAGTACTTC.

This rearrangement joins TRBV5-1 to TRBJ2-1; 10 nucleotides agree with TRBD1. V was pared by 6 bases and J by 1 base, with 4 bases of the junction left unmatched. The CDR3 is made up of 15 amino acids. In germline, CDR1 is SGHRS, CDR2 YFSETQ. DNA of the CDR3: TGCGCCAGCACAGGACAGGGGGTATCCTACAATGAGCAGTTCTTC. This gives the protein CASTGQGVSYNEQFF.

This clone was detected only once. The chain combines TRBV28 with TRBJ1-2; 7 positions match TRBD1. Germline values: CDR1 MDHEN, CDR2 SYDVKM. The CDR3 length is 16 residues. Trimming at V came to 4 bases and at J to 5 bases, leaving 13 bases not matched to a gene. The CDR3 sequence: CASSSSGQDASYGYTF. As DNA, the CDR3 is TGTGCCAGCAGTTCCTCCGGACAGGACGCCTCGTATGGCTACACCTTC.

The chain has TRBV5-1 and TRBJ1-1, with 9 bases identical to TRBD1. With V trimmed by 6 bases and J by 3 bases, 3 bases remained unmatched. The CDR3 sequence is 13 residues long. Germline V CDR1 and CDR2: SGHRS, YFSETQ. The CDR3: CASKQGADTEAFF. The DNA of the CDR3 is TGCGCCAGCAAACAGGGGGCGGACACTGAAGCTTTCTTT.

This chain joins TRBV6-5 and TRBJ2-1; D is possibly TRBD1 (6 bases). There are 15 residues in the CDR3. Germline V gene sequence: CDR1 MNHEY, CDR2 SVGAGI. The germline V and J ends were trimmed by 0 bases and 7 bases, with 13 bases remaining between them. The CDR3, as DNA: TGTGCCAGCAGTTACTCGAAACAGGGAAGGAATGAGCAGTTCTTC. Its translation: CASSYSKQGRNEQFF.

CDR3 amino acids: CASSQEQGRQPQHF. CDR3 DNA sequence: TGCGCCAGCAGCCAAGAACAGGGCAGGCAGCCCCAGCATTTT. V gene TRBV4-3 combines with J gene TRBJ1-5, with D tentatively TRBD1 (6 bases). V was shortened by 0 bases and J by 7 bases, with 10 bases between the two germline ends. This CDR3 is built from 14 residues. Looked up from germline, CDR1 is LGHNA and CDR2 is YSLEER.

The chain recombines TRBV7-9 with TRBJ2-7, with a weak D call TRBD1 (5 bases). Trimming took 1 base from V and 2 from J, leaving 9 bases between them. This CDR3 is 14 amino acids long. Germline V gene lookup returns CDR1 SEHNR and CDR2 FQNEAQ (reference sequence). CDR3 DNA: TGTGCCAGCAGCTTAGTCGACAGAACCTACGAGCAGTACTTC. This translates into CASSLVDRTYEQYF.

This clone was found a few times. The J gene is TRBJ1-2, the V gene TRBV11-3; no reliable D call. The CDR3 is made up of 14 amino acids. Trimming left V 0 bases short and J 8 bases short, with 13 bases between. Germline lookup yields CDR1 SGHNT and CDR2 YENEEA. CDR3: CASSLDGSGGGYTF. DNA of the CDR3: TGTGCCAGCAGCTTAGATGGATCGGGTGGCGGCTACACCTTC.

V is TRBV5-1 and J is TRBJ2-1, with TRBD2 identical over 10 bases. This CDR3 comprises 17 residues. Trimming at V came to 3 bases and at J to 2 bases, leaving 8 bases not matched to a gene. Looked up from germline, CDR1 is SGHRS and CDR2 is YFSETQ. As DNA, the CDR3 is TGCGCCAGCAGCTCTTGGACTAGCGGCATACCCTACAATGAGCAGTTCTTC. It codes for CASSSWTSGIPYNEQFF.

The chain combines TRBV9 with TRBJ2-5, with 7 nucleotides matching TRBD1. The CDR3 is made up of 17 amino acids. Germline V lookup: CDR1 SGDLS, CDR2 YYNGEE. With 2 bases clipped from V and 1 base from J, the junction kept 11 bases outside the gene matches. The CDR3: CASSVSSPGQLQETQYF. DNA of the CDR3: TGTGCCAGCAGCGTTTCTTCGCCGGGACAGCTCCAAGAGACCCAGTACTTC.

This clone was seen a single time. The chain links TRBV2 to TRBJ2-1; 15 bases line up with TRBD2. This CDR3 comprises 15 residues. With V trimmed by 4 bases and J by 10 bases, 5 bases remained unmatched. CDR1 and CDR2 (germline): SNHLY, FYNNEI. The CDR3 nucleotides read TGTGCCAGCAGTGGGACTAGCGGGGGGGCAGGGGAGCAGTTCTTC. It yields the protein CASSGTSGGAGEQFF.

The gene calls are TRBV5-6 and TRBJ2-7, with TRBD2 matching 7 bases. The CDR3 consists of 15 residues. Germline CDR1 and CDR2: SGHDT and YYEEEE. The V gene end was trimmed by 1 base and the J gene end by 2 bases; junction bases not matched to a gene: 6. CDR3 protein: CASSLWLAETYEQYF. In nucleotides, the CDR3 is TGTGCCAGCAGCTTGTGGCTAGCGGAAACCTACGAGCAGTACTTC. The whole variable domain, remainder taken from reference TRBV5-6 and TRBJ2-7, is DAGVTQSPTHLIKTRGQQVTLRCSPKSGHDTVSWYQQALGQGPQFIFQYYEEEERQRGNFPDRFSGHQFPNYSSELNVNALLLGDSALYLCASSLWLAETYEQYFGPGTRLTVT.

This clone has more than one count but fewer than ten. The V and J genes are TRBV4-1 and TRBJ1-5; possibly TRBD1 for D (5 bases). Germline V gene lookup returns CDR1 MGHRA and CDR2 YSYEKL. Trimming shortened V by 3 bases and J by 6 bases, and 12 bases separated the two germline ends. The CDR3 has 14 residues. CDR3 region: CASSHVGLRQPQHF. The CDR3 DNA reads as TGCGCCAGCAGCCATGTGGGGCTCCGTCAGCCCCAGCATTTT.

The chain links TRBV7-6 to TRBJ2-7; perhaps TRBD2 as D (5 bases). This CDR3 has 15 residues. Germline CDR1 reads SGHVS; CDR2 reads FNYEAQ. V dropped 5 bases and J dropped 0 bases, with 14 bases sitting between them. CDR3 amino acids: CASSLRTGSSYEQYF. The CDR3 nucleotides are TGTGCCAGCAGCCTTCGGACGGGAAGCTCCTACGAGCAGTACTTC. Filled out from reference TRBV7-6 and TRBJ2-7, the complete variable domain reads GAGVSQSPRYKVTKRGQDVALRCDPISGHVSLYWYRQALGQGPEFLTYFNYEAQQDKSGLPNDRFSAERPEGSISTLTIQRTEQRDSAMYRCASSLRTGSSYEQYFGPGTRLTVT.